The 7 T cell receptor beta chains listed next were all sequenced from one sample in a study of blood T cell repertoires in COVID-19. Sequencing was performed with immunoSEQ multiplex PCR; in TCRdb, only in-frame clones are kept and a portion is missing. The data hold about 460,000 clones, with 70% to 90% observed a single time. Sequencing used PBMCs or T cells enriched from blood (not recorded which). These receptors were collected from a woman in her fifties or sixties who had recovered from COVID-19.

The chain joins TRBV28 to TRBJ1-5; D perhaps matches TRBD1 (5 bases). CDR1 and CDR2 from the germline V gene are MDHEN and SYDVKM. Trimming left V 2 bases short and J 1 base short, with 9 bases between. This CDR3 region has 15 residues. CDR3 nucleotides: TGTGCCAGCAGTTTACAGGGTGGAAGCAATCAGCCCCAGCATTTT. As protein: CASSLQGGSNQPQHF.

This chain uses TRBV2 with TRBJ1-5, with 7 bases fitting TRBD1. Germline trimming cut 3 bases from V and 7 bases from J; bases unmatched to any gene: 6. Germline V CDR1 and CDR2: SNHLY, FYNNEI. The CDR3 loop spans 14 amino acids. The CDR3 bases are TGTGCCAGCAGTGACGACAGGGTAGGGCAGCCCCAGCATTTT. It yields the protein CASSDDRVGQPQHF.

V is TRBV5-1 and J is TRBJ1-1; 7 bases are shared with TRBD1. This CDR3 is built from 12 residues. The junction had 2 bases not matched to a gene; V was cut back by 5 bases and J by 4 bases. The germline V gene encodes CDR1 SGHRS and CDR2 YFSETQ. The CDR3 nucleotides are TGCGCCAGCAGGACAGGGAGCACTGAAGCTTTCTTT. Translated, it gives CASRTGSTEAFF. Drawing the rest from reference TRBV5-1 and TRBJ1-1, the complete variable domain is KAGVTQTPRYLIKTRGQQVTLSCSPISGHRSVSWYQQTPGQGLQFLFEYFSETQRNKGNFPGRFSGRQFSNSRSEMNVSTLELGDSALYLCASRTGSTEAFFGQGTRLTVV.

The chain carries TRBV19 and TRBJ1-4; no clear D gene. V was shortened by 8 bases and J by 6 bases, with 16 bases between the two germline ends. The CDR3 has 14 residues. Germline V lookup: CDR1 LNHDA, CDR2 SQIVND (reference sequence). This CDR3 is CASSPLVRYEKLFF. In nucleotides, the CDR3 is TGTGCCAGTTCTCCTCTCGTGAGGTATGAAAAACTGTTTTTT.

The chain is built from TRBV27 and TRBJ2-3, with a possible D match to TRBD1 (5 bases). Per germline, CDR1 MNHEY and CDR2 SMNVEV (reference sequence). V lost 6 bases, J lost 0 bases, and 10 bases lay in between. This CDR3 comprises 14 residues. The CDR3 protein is CASSRQTSTDTQYF. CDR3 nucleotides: TGTGCCAGCAGCAGACAGACTAGCACAGATACGCAGTATTTT.

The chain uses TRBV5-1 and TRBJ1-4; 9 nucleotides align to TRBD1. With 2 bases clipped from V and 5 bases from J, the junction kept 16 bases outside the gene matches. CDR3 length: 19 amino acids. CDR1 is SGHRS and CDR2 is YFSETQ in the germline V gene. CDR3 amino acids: CASSLSPVPGQGRNEKLFF. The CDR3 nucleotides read TGCGCCAGCAGCTTATCTCCAGTCCCGGGACAGGGCAGAAATGAAAAACTGTTTTTT. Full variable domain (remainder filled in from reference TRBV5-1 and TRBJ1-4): KAGVTQTPRYLIKTRGQQVTLSCSPISGHRSVSWYQQTPGQGLQFLFEYFSETQRNKGNFPGRFSGRQFSNSRSEMNVSTLELGDSALYLCASSLSPVPGQGRNEKLFFGSGTQLSVL.

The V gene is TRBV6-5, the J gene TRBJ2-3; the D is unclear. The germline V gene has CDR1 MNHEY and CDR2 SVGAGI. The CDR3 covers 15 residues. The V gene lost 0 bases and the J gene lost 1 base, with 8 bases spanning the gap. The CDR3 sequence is CASSYSGTRTDTQYF. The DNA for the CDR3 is TGTGCCAGCAGTTACTCGGGCACCCGCACAGATACGCAGTATTTT.